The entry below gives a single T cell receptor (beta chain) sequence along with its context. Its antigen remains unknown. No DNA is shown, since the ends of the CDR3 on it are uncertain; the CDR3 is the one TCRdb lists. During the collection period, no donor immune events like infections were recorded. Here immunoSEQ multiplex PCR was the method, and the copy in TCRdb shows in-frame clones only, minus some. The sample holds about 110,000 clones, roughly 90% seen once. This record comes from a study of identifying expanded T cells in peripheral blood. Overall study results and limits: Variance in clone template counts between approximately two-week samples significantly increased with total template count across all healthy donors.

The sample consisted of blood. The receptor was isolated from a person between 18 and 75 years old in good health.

This chain's CDR3 is CASSQSIWFSQDTYGYTFGSGYPF. The chain couples TRBV16 to TRBJ1-2. The CDR3 adds up to 24 amino acids, both ends counted. Germline lookup yields CDR1 KGHSY and CDR2 FQNENV.